The 21 T cell receptor beta chains in this list originate from one sample, sequenced in a study of T-cell memory formation after mild COVID-19 (dated by TCRdb to about 2021). Library preparation employed 5' RACE. The sequencing machine was an Illumina NovaSeq 6000. TCRdb reanalyzed the raw reads on its own, using fastp at Q25 for trimming and MiXCR for clone calling, and kept in-frame beta chains. Rows matching on CDR3 protein sequence are summarized as one entry with the most common DNA and genes. The sample has more than 450,000 distinct CDR3 sequences on record, more than 15% of them singletons. The top ten constitute around 12% of the sample. The sequenced material came from PBMCs or a T cell subset sorted from them (not recorded which). These receptors all stem from an adult woman who had mild COVID-19 (a few samples of this study predate the infection). The sample titles of this study are shuffled in the database, so cell type and time point are left out; the donor was told from shared clones.

The table lists this clonotype with a count of one. The rearrangement links TRBV4-2 to TRBJ2-7, with 7 nucleotides matching TRBD2. Germline loops: CDR1 LGHNA, CDR2 YNFKEQ. V shed 6 bases, J shed 0 bases, and the junction held 11 bases outside the gene matches. This CDR3 contains 16 residues. DNA for the CDR3: TGTGCCAGCAGGGGGAGGGGTAGCGGTCACTCCTACGAGCAGTACTTC. Protein sequence: CASRGRGSGHSYEQYF.

The chain links TRBV6-4 to TRBJ2-1, with TRBD1 matching over 7 bases. V gave up 5 bases and J gave up 3 bases; unmatched junction bases: 4. This CDR3 region has 14 residues. CDR1 is MRHNA, CDR2 SNTAGT, per germline. The CDR3 nucleotides are TGTGCCAGCAGTCAGGGGGACGACTACAATGAGCAGTTCTTC. Translated: CASSQGDDYNEQFF.

In its sample, this clonotype was seen a few times. The CDR3 end shows no conserved phenylalanine or tryptophan, and so a read error is likely. It is unclear where the CDR3 begins or ends on the DNA, so no DNA is shown, and the CDR3 is as TCRdb lists it. The rearrangement joins TRBV6-5 to TRBJ2-5; TRBD2 reflects the table's D call only, with no check against the DNA. Germline assignment: CDR1 MNHEY and CDR2 SVGAGI. The CDR3 totals 16 residues, both ends included. CDR3 sequence reads: CASSYSNPMQGTRMFV.

This clonotype has a handful of counts. The rearrangement uses TRBV10-3 and TRBJ1-2, with D possibly TRBD1 on 6 matching bases. The CDR3 has 16 amino acids. The V gene lost 0 bases and the J gene lost 3 bases, with 14 bases spanning the gap. The germline gives CDR1 ENHRY, CDR2 SYGVKD. The CDR3 protein is CAISESLQGLDYGYTF. The CDR3 DNA reads TGTGCCATCAGTGAGTCGTTGCAGGGGCTCGACTATGGCTACACCTTC.

This clonotype was picked up a small number of times. The J gene is TRBJ2-1, the V gene TRBV4-3; D uncertain. The germline gives CDR1 LGHNA, CDR2 YSLEER. This CDR3 comprises 14 residues. V was clipped by 1 base and J by 7 bases, with 11 bases between them. The CDR3 nucleotides are TGCGCCAGCAGCCAAGGGTCAGGACGGAATGAGCAGTTCTTC. Translated: CASSQGSGRNEQFF.

V gene TRBV6-2 or TRBV6-3 combines with J gene TRBJ2-3; no reliable D call. From germline, CDR1 is MNHEY and CDR2 SVGEGT. The ends were cut back, 5 bases at V and 2 bases at J, with 11 bases in the middle. CDR3 length: 14 residues. The CDR3 here is CASSGLTPTDTQYF. In DNA, the CDR3 is TGTGCCAGCAGTGGGCTAACGCCCACAGATACGCAGTATTTT.

The chain is built from TRBV11-2 and TRBJ2-2; TRBD2 is a possible D gene (6 bases). Germline CDR1 is SGHAT and CDR2 is FQNNGV. Trimming pared 0 bases from V and 5 bases from J, leaving 7 bases between. The CDR3 contains 14 residues. The CDR3 DNA sequence: TGTGCCAGCAGCTTAGAACGGGGGACCGGGGAGCTGTTTTTT. Protein: CASSLERGTGELFF.

In this sample, this clonotype turned up a few times. The chain carries TRBV30 and TRBJ1-1, with D uncertain. V was trimmed by 2 bases and J by 1 base, leaving 8 bases between them. The CDR3 is 13 amino acids. Germline CDR1 and CDR2: GTSNPN and SVGIG (reference sequence). The CDR3 here is CAWSPGGNTEAFF. The DNA of the CDR3 is TGTGCCTGGAGTCCAGGAGGGAACACTGAAGCTTTCTTT.

The chain employs TRBV5-1 and TRBJ2-7; TRBD1 agrees at 9 bases. Trimming at V came to 7 bases and at J to 2 bases, leaving 10 bases not matched to a gene. CDR1 and CDR2 from the germline V gene are SGHRS and YFSETQ. The CDR3 has 15 residues. The CDR3 reads CASAISGTGTYEQYF. The CDR3 region has the DNA TGCGCCAGCGCTATATCCGGGACAGGGACCTACGAGCAGTACTTC.

This clonotype has a handful of counts. The genes are TRBV5-5 and TRBJ1-1; D uncertain. From germline, CDR1 is SGHKS and CDR2 YYEKEE (reference sequence). The CDR3 consists of 14 residues. V shed 4 bases and J shed 0 bases, with 10 bases lying between them. CDR3 sequence (DNA): TGTGCCAGCAGCGCCGTGGTACTGAACACTGAAGCTTTCTTT. Translated, it gives CASSAVVLNTEAFF.

The chain combines TRBV30 with TRBJ2-4; possibly TRBD2 for D (5 bases). Per the germline V gene, CDR1 is GTSNPN and CDR2 is SVGIG (reference sequence). Trimming removed 0 bases at V and 3 bases at J, with 9 bases between. This CDR3 spans 14 amino acids. CDR3 loop: CAWSVSAGKNIQYF. As DNA, the CDR3 is TGTGCCTGGAGTGTTTCGGCGGGCAAAAACATTCAGTACTTC.

The chain recombines TRBV11-2 with TRBJ2-1; D is ambiguous. The CDR3 extends over 13 amino acids. Germline V lookup: CDR1 SGHAT, CDR2 FQNNGV. The V and J ends lost 6 bases and 7 bases respectively, with 13 bases between them. CDR3: CASSPRPPNEQFF. The CDR3, as DNA: TGTGCCAGCAGTCCCCGACCGCCTAATGAGCAGTTCTTC.

The chain is built from TRBV20-1 and TRBJ2-1; 7 bases fit TRBD1. Germline CDR1 DFQATT, CDR2 SNEGSKA (reference sequence). The trim removed 6 bases at V and 3 bases at J, leaving 5 bases unmatched. The CDR3 has 13 amino acids. CDR3 residues: CSAARDSYNEQFF. The CDR3, as DNA: TGCAGTGCCGCCCGGGACAGCTACAATGAGCAGTTCTTC.

Only a few counts were recorded for this clonotype. This chain links TRBV7-9 with TRBJ2-4, with 8 bases fitting TRBD2. Germline CDR1 and CDR2: SEHNR and FQNEAQ (reference sequence). Trimming removed 3 bases from V and 0 bases from J; junction bases left unmatched: 10. The CDR3 contains 18 residues. The CDR3 protein is CASSFSGKGALAKNIQYF. For the CDR3, the DNA is TGTGCCAGCAGCTTTAGCGGGAAAGGGGCTCTAGCCAAAAACATTCAGTACTTC. The variable domain in full, with the rest retrieved from reference TRBV7-9 and TRBJ2-4, is DTGVSQNPRHKITKRGQNVTFRCDPISEHNRLYWYRQTLGQGPEFLTYFQNEAQLEKSRLLSDRFSAERPKGSFSTLEIQRTEQGDSAMYLCASSFSGKGALAKNIQYFGAGTRLSVL.

This clonotype turned up a few times. This chain uses TRBV18 with TRBJ2-2, with TRBD2 matching 12 bases. CDR1 is KGHSH and CDR2 is LQKENI in the germline V gene. This CDR3 contains 16 residues. The ends lost 0 bases at V and 4 bases at J; junction bases unmatched: 0. The DNA for the CDR3 is TGTGCCAGCTCACCACCACTAGCGGGAGGCACCGGGGAGCTGTTTTTT. This translates into CASSPPLAGGTGELFF. Filled out from reference TRBV18 and TRBJ2-2, the complete variable domain reads NAGVMQNPRHLVRRRGQEARLRCSPMKGHSHVYWYRQLPEEGLKFMVYLQKENIIDESGMPKERFSAEFPKEGPSILRIQQVVRGDSAAYFCASSPPLAGGTGELFFGEGSRLTVL.

This chain uses TRBV20-1 with TRBJ1-6, with a possible D match to TRBD1 (5 bases). Germline V gives CDR1 DFQATT, CDR2 SNEGSKA (reference sequence). V was cut by 3 bases and J by 7 bases, with 16 bases left in between. The CDR3 is 15 amino acids. DNA of the CDR3: TGCAGTGCTAGGTCCCTGGGACGGGAGAATTCACCCCTCCACTTT. Encoded protein: CSARSLGRENSPLHF.

This clonotype was observed at least ten times. The chain couples TRBV12-3 or TRBV12-4 to TRBJ2-3; D gene unclear. The CDR3 is made up of 14 amino acids. V was shortened by 0 bases and J by 2 bases, with 6 bases between the two germline ends. CDR3 DNA sequence: TGTGCCAGCAGTTTAGCCCGATACACAGATACGCAGTATTTT. Its protein product is CASSLARYTDTQYF.

This rearrangement joins TRBV5-1 to TRBJ2-1; TRBD2 matches at 9 bases. Germline CDR1 and CDR2: SGHRS and YFSETQ. This CDR3 is 16 amino acids long. V dropped 0 bases and J dropped 9; count of bases not matched to a gene: 10. Here the CDR3 DNA reads TGCGCCAGCAGCTTGGTGGGCGGGGGGGCCTTCCTTGAGCAGTTCTTC. It is translated as CASSLVGGGAFLEQFF. The whole variable domain, filled in from reference TRBV5-1 and TRBJ2-1, reads KAGVTQTPRYLIKTRGQQVTLSCSPISGHRSVSWYQQTPGQGLQFLFEYFSETQRNKGNFPGRFSGRQFSNSRSEMNVSTLELGDSALYLCASSLVGGGAFLEQFFGPGTRLTVL.

The chain links TRBV6-2 or TRBV6-3 to TRBJ1-6, with a possible D match to TRBD1 (5 bases). V was cut by 0 bases and J by 8 bases, with 17 bases left in between. Germline V gives CDR1 MNHEY, CDR2 SVGEGT. This CDR3 spans 17 amino acids. CDR3 amino acids: CASSYSSLGRADSPLHF. DNA for the CDR3: TGTGCCAGCAGTTACTCGTCTTTGGGACGGGCGGATTCACCCCTCCACTTT.

This sequence joins TRBV20-1 and TRBJ2-5; 11 bases agree with TRBD2. V was clipped by 7 bases and J by 5 bases; unmatched bases: 6. The CDR3 contains 13 residues. From germline, CDR1 is DFQATT and CDR2 SNEGSKA (reference sequence). The CDR3 DNA reads as TGCAGTGTCCCGTCTAGCGGGAGGGAGACCCAGTACTTC. Its translation is CSVPSSGRETQYF.

This clonotype was seen only a few times. CDR3 protein: CASSLVFSADTQYF. In DNA form, the CDR3 reads TGTGCCAGCAGCTTGGTGTTCAGTGCGGATACGCAGTATTTT. This chain joins TRBV7-9 and TRBJ2-3; no definite D call. Trimming shortened V by 3 bases and J by 6 bases, and 13 bases separated the two germline ends. This CDR3 contains 14 residues. Germline V lookup: CDR1 SEHNR, CDR2 FQNEAQ (reference sequence). Together with reference TRBV7-9 and TRBJ2-3, the CDR3 gives the full variable domain: DTGVSQNPRHKITKRGQNVTFRCDPISEHNRLYWYRQTLGQGPEFLTYFQNEAQLEKSRLLSDRFSAERPKGSFSTLEIQRTEQGDSAMYLCASSLVFSADTQYFGPGTRLTVL.